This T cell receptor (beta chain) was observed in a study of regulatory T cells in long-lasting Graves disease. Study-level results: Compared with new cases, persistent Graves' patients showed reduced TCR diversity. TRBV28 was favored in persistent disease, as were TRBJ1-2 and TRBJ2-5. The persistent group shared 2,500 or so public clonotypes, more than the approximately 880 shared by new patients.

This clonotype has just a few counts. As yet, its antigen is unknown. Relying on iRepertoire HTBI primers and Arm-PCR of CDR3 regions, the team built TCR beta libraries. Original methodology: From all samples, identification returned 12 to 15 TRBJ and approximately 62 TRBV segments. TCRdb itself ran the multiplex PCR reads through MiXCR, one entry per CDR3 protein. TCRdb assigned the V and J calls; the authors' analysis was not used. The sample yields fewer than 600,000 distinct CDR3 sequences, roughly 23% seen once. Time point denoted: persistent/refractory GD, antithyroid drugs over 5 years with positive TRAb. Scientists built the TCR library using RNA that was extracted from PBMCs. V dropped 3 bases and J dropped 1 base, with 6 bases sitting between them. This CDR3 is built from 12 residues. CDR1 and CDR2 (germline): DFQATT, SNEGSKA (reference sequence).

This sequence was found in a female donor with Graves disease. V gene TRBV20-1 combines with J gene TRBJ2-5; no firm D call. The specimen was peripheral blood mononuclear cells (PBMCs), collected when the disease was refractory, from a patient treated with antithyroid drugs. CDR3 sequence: CSASIVQETQYF. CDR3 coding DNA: TGCAGTGCTAGTATCGTCCAAGAGACCCAGTACTTC.